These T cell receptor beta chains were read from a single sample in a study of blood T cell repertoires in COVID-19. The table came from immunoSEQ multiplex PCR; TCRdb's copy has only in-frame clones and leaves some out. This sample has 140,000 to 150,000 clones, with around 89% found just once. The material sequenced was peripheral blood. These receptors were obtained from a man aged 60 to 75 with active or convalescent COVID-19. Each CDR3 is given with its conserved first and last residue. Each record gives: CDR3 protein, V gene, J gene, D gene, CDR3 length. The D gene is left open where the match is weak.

CDR3: CASSVQNPGDYGYTF
V: TRBV19
J: TRBJ1-2
D: -
length: 15

CDR3: CASSFFPGSPYEQYF
V: TRBV7-2
J: TRBJ2-7
D: -
length: 15

CDR3: CASSQVQNLNSYEQYF
V: TRBV3-1/TRBV3-2
J: TRBJ2-7
D: -
length: 16

CDR3: CASSWGQNTGELFF
V: TRBV7-9
J: TRBJ2-2
D: -
length: 14

CDR3: CASGGGAGNTIYF
V: TRBV28
J: TRBJ1-3
D: -
length: 13

CDR3: CASSLFRGNSPLHF
V: TRBV28
J: TRBJ1-6
D: -
length: 14

CDR3: CASSVVEPPGTQYF
V: TRBV9
J: TRBJ2-3
D: -
length: 14

CDR3: CASSPWDRRRAEAFF
V: TRBV7-2
J: TRBJ1-1
D: TRBD1
length: 15

CDR3: CASTRQGLNTGELFF
V: TRBV11-2
J: TRBJ2-2
D: TRBD1
length: 15

CDR3: CASSFTLAGAEQFF
V: TRBV5-1
J: TRBJ2-1
D: TRBD2
length: 14

CDR3: CASSLATGVGQPQHF
V: TRBV5-1
J: TRBJ1-5
D: TRBD1
length: 15

CDR3: CASSLSGKSNTEAFF
V: TRBV28
J: TRBJ1-1
D: -
length: 15

CDR3: CATSVLGPYNEQFF
V: TRBV24-1
J: TRBJ2-1
D: -
length: 14

CDR3: CASSFIYGGTVPLHF
V: TRBV5-1
J: TRBJ1-6
D: -
length: 15

CDR3: CASSVEGAGTDTQYF
V: TRBV9
J: TRBJ2-3
D: TRBD1
length: 15

CDR3: CASSSSGETQYF
V: TRBV12-3/TRBV12-4
J: TRBJ2-5
D: -
length: 12

CDR3: CASSLWGAEAFF
V: TRBV27
J: TRBJ1-1
D: -
length: 12

CDR3: CASSAHPGTSGDEQFF
V: TRBV9
J: TRBJ2-1
D: TRBD2
length: 16

CDR3: CASSGTRGANNEQFF
V: TRBV19
J: TRBJ2-1
D: -
length: 15

CDR3: CASSSQRGPNNEQFF
V: TRBV11-2
J: TRBJ2-1
D: TRBD2
length: 15

CDR3: CASSLGSFGANVLTF
V: TRBV5-6
J: TRBJ2-6
D: -
length: 15

CDR3: CAWVPKGYAYEQYF
V: TRBV30
J: TRBJ2-7
D: -
length: 14

CDR3: CASSRDRGGYGYTF
V: TRBV5-4
J: TRBJ1-2
D: TRBD1
length: 14

CDR3: CAWRGRGYYEQYF
V: TRBV30
J: TRBJ2-7
D: TRBD1
length: 13

CDR3: CASSQDYSPGLAGAIFSEYEQYF
V: TRBV4-2
J: TRBJ2-7
D: TRBD2
length: 23

CDR3: CASSYHRGGNTEAFF
V: TRBV7-2
J: TRBJ1-1
D: TRBD1
length: 15

CDR3: CASSARTGGLSPLHF
V: TRBV9
J: TRBJ1-6
D: TRBD1
length: 15

CDR3: CASSIRGTVKDTQYF
V: TRBV19
J: TRBJ2-3
D: -
length: 15

CDR3: CASSAGQGANTEAFF
V: TRBV7-9
J: TRBJ1-1
D: TRBD1
length: 15

CDR3: CAGRTSEDFSYEQYF
V: TRBV6-5
J: TRBJ2-7
D: TRBD2
length: 15

CDR3: CASSQEVGSHEQYF
V: TRBV3-1/TRBV3-2
J: TRBJ2-7
D: -
length: 14

CDR3: CASSPGTGNPPQHF
V: TRBV28
J: TRBJ1-5
D: TRBD1
length: 14

CDR3: CASSPRGRRFYNEQFF
V: TRBV6-2/TRBV6-3
J: TRBJ2-1
D: -
length: 16

CDR3: CASMEGGGGGEKLFF
V: TRBV6-5
J: TRBJ1-4
D: -
length: 15

CDR3: CASSPGRVNTEAFF
V: TRBV5-1
J: TRBJ1-1
D: -
length: 14

CDR3: CSVELAGDNEQFF
V: TRBV29-1
J: TRBJ2-1
D: TRBD2
length: 13

CDR3: CASSLEVGYEQYF
V: TRBV5-5
J: TRBJ2-7
D: -
length: 13

CDR3: CASSPVGDGYTF
V: TRBV5-5
J: TRBJ1-2
D: -
length: 12

CDR3: CASSFRSGGSAYEQYF
V: TRBV28
J: TRBJ2-7
D: TRBD2
length: 16

CDR3: CASISGSADSGNTIYF
V: TRBV28
J: TRBJ1-3
D: -
length: 16

CDR3: CASSKGREGRLADTQYF
V: TRBV21-1
J: TRBJ2-3
D: -
length: 17

CDR3: CSVRDRGSTNEKLFF
V: TRBV29-1
J: TRBJ1-4
D: TRBD1
length: 15

CDR3: CASSLETGGNEKLFF
V: TRBV7-9
J: TRBJ1-4
D: TRBD1
length: 15

CDR3: CASSEGDRGYSPLHF
V: TRBV6-1
J: TRBJ1-6
D: TRBD1
length: 15

CDR3: CASRYRGQEGNIQYF
V: TRBV2
J: TRBJ2-4
D: TRBD1
length: 15

CDR3: CASSSRGKGTEAFF
V: TRBV2
J: TRBJ1-1
D: TRBD1
length: 14

CDR3: CASSLAPGTINEQFF
V: TRBV11-2
J: TRBJ2-1
D: TRBD2
length: 15

CDR3: CASSVGWEVLDEQYF
V: TRBV9
J: TRBJ2-7
D: -
length: 15

CDR3: CASRPDRGRETEAFF
V: TRBV25-1
J: TRBJ1-1
D: TRBD1
length: 15

CDR3: CASSRGIGNQPQHF
V: TRBV19
J: TRBJ1-5
D: -
length: 14

CDR3: CASSMDRASGELFF
V: TRBV7-2
J: TRBJ2-2
D: TRBD1
length: 14

CDR3: CASSQRDTYSYEQYF
V: TRBV5-1
J: TRBJ2-7
D: -
length: 15

CDR3: CASSPASGRAFQLYEQFF
V: TRBV6-2/TRBV6-3
J: TRBJ2-1
D: TRBD2
length: 18

CDR3: CASRRGAHTGELFF
V: TRBV7-3
J: TRBJ2-2
D: -
length: 14